Following are 9 T cell receptor beta chains from one sample sequenced in a study of T cell repertoires in cytomegalovirus infection. TCRdb itself ran the reads through MiXCR, one entry per CDR3 protein. This table holds fewer than 550,000 distinct CDR3 sequences, approximately 32% found once. What was sequenced was PBMCs. The source is a human donor in good health (CMV status not recorded). Some clones in this sample may be carry-over from other donors' samples.

This rearrangement joins TRBV4-1 to TRBJ2-1; TRBD2 matches 12 bases. Germline assignment: CDR1 MGHRA and CDR2 YSYEKL. V shed 1 base and J 0 bases; nucleotides not matched to a gene: 4. The CDR3 loop spans 18 amino acids. The CDR3 DNA is TGCGCCAGCAGCCAAGGGACTAGCGGGGCCAGCTCCTACAATGAGCAGTTCTTC. Amino acids: CASSQGTSGASSYNEQFF.

This clonotype was detected ten times or more. The genes are TRBV7-9 and TRBJ1-3; D ambiguous. Per the germline V gene, CDR1 is SEHNR and CDR2 is FQNEAQ (reference sequence). This CDR3 has 12 amino acids. Trimming stripped 5 bases from V and 4 bases from J, with 6 bases between. CDR3 region: CASSVTGNTIYF. CDR3 sequence (DNA): TGTGCCAGCAGCGTGACCGGAAACACCATATATTTT.

V is TRBV7-9 and J is TRBJ1-1; 7 bases fit TRBD1. Germline V gene sequence: CDR1 SEHNR, CDR2 FQNEAQ (reference sequence). After removal of 5 bases from V and 0 bases from J, the junction contained 3 bases not matched to a gene. The CDR3 has 14 amino acids. DNA of the CDR3: TGTGCCAGCAGCCTACAGGGGATGAACACTGAAGCTTTCTTT. It encodes CASSLQGMNTEAFF.

The chain recombines TRBV20-1 with TRBJ2-5; TRBD2 aligns across 7 bases. This CDR3 has 12 residues. V gave up 5 bases and J gave up 4 bases; unmatched junction bases: 4. CDR1 is DFQATT and CDR2 is SNEGSKA in the germline V gene (reference sequence). CDR3 in DNA: TGCAGTGCTTGGCCTAGCGGAGAGACCCAGTACTTC. Its protein product is CSAWPSGETQYF.

CDR3 residues: CASTNKGFLALHF. The CDR3 bases are TGTGCCAGCACCAATAAGGGGTTTTTGGCCCTCCACTTT. J is TRBJ1-6 and V is TRBV12-3 or TRBV12-4; D possibly corresponds to TRBD1 (5 bases). V dropped 7 bases and J dropped 14 bases, with 18 bases sitting between them. The CDR3 is 13 residues long.

This clonotype was recorded many times. A read error may account for a junction end that differs from germline. This chain joins TRBV7-7 and TRBJ2-1, with a weak D call TRBD1 (6 bases). In germline, CDR1 is SSHAT, CDR2 FNYEAQ (reference sequence). This CDR3 region has 14 residues. CDR3 region: CASSLDGTIDEQFF. The CDR3 bases are TGTGCTAGCAGCTTAGATGGGACAATCGATGAGCAGTTCTTC.

This clonotype was detected ten times or more. The chain carries TRBV7-9 and TRBJ1-4; 8 nucleotides align to TRBD1. J gave up 7 bases and V 5 bases, and 6 bases lay outside the gene matches. Germline CDR1 SEHNR, CDR2 FQNEAQ (reference sequence). The CDR3 has 14 amino acids. The CDR3 region is CASSNGQGAEKLFF. CDR3 bases: TGTGCCAGCAGCAACGGACAGGGAGCTGAAAAACTGTTTTTT.

This clonotype has more than one count but fewer than ten. The V and J genes are TRBV6-6 and TRBJ1-4, with 9 bases matching TRBD1. Trimming removed 10 bases from V and 5 bases from J; junction bases left unmatched: 5. The CDR3 runs 13 residues. Germline CDR1 reads MNHNY; CDR2 reads SVGAGI (reference sequence). For the CDR3, the DNA is TGTGCCATCGCCGGGACAGGGAATGAAAAACTGTTTTTT. It specifies CAIAGTGNEKLFF.

This clonotype was counted at least ten times. The CDR3 here is CASSHGLGEQYF. CDR3 coding DNA: TGTGCCAGCAGCCACGGACTCGGCGAGCAGTACTTC. The chain carries TRBV7-8 and TRBJ2-7; the D gene is possibly TRBD2 (5 bases). The CDR3 consists of 12 residues. The germline V gene has CDR1 SGHVS and CDR2 FQNEAQ. V was shortened by 5 bases and J by 6 bases, with 11 bases between the two germline ends.